In its sample, the clone carrying this TCR beta chain was seen many times. Its antigen is not identified. Separate cDNA molecules received unique molecular identifiers, which the library attached to them. Per the original data handling: Sampled TCR counts reached a median of roughly 100,000 per sample, with values ranging from roughly 20,000 to 700,000. TCRdb ran MiXCR on the reads and lists one entry per CDR3 protein. The V and J calls were determined by TCRdb, not by the authors. The data contain around 120,000 distinct CDR3 sequences, about 8.9% of them singletons. This record belongs to a study of human T cells and chemical hapten exposure. Overall study context: Among samples, TCR yields varied mainly because of small differences in pooled library volume. Regarding the study as a whole: DPC sensitization left the count of TCRs above 1 in 1000 unchanged.

Whole blood, unfractionated, served as the material for total RNA extraction. With 1 base removed from V and 1 base from J, the gap between germline ends came to 4 bases. This CDR3 contains 13 residues. Germline V gives CDR1 SNHLY, CDR2 FYNNEI. The sequence was obtained from a human donor in good health. Some clones in this sample may be carry-over from other donors' samples. The V gene is TRBV2, the J gene TRBJ1-1; the D is unclear. The sequencing sample was made of whole blood. CDR3 nucleotides: TGTGCCAGCAGTGAAGACAGGAACACTGAAGCTTTCTTT. Encoded protein: CASSEDRNTEAFF.